These T cell receptor beta chains were read from a single sample in a study of T cells in localized non-small cell lung cancer. This table comes from immunoSEQ multiplex PCR, and its TCRdb copy is limited to in-frame clones, with some not included. This sample has 2,000 to 2,500 clones, with 22% found just once. The source material was lung tumor tissue, sampled before any cancer treatment. The receptor source for this set is a man aged 40-75 years with stage II lung adenocarcinoma. Both conserved end residues are part of each CDR3. Each record gives: D gene, V gene, clone size, J gene, CDR3 protein, CDR3 DNA. A D gene is named only where the DNA matches it firmly. The listing skips clone size in some rows; elsewhere it reads once, few, many or a size class.

d_gene: -
v_gene: TRBV18
abundance: -
j_gene: TRBJ1-6
CDR3aa: CASSPDVQPYNSPLHF
CDR3nt: TGTGCCAGCTCACCAGACGTCCAACCCTATAATTCACCCCTCCACTTT

d_gene: TRBD1
v_gene: TRBV9
abundance: medium-sized
j_gene: TRBJ1-6
CDR3aa: CASSTRDRGLNSPLHF
CDR3nt: TGTGCCAGCAGCACCCGGGACAGGGGTCTTAATTCACCCCTCCACTTT

d_gene: -
v_gene: TRBV6-8
abundance: medium-sized
j_gene: TRBJ2-5
CDR3aa: CASSLQGEEETQYF
CDR3nt: TGTGCCAGCAGCCTCCAGGGAGAGGAAGAGACCCAGTACTTC

d_gene: -
v_gene: TRBV6-8
abundance: few
j_gene: TRBJ2-1
CDR3aa: CASSYVGYGSYNEQFF
CDR3nt: TGTGCCAGCAGTTACGTAGGCTACGGCTCCTACAATGAGCAGTTCTTC

d_gene: -
v_gene: TRBV6-8
abundance: large
j_gene: TRBJ1-1
CDR3aa: CAINDGITTEAFF
CDR3nt: TGTGCCATCAATGACGGGATCACTACTGAAGCTTTCTTT

d_gene: -
v_gene: TRBV11-3
abundance: once
j_gene: TRBJ2-2
CDR3aa: CASSPPGANTGELFF
CDR3nt: TGTGCCAGCAGTCCGCCGGGGGCTAATACCGGGGAGCTGTTTTTT

d_gene: -
v_gene: TRBV19
abundance: -
j_gene: TRBJ2-7
CDR3aa: CASSRDISYEQYF
CDR3nt: TGTGCCAGTAGCCGGGACATATCCTACGAGCAGTACTTC

d_gene: -
v_gene: TRBV9
abundance: few
j_gene: TRBJ2-7
CDR3aa: CASKGTFSQGDEQYF
CDR3nt: TGTGCCAGCAAGGGCACCTTCTCACAGGGCGACGAGCAGTACTTC

d_gene: TRBD1
v_gene: TRBV18
abundance: -
j_gene: TRBJ2-1
CDR3aa: CASSPRTGIDEQFF
CDR3nt: TGTGCCAGCTCCCCTCGGACAGGGATTGATGAGCAGTTCTTC

d_gene: -
v_gene: TRBV6-8
abundance: -
j_gene: TRBJ1-2
CDR3aa: CASSYSEGNYGYTF
CDR3nt: TGTGCCAGCAGTTACTCTGAGGGGAACTATGGCTACACCTTC

d_gene: TRBD1
v_gene: TRBV18
abundance: -
j_gene: TRBJ2-7
CDR3aa: CASSPIQGAREQYF
CDR3nt: TGTGCCAGCTCACCAATACAGGGGGCCCGCGAGCAGTACTTC

d_gene: -
v_gene: TRBV30
abundance: -
j_gene: TRBJ2-3
CDR3aa: CAWSVSTDTQYF
CDR3nt: TGTGCCTGGAGTGTTTCAACAGATACGCAGTATTTT

d_gene: -
v_gene: TRBV11-3
abundance: few
j_gene: TRBJ1-1
CDR3aa: CASSEMGSLNTEAFF
CDR3nt: TGTGCCAGCAGCGAAATGGGCAGCCTGAACACTGAAGCTTTCTTT

d_gene: -
v_gene: TRBV6-8
abundance: few
j_gene: TRBJ2-1
CDR3aa: CATRVGSYNEQFF
CDR3nt: TGTGCCACCCGAGTAGGCTCCTACAATGAGCAGTTCTTC

d_gene: TRBD1
v_gene: TRBV29-1
abundance: -
j_gene: TRBJ1-2
CDR3aa: CSVAGGRDYGYTF
CDR3nt: TGCAGCGTTGCAGGGGGCCGGGACTATGGCTACACCTTC

d_gene: TRBD2
v_gene: TRBV29-1
abundance: -
j_gene: TRBJ2-7
CDR3aa: CSAAEGGSSSYEQYF
CDR3nt: TGCAGCGCCGCGGAGGGAGGGAGCTCCTCCTACGAGCAGTACTTC

d_gene: TRBD1
v_gene: TRBV9
abundance: few
j_gene: TRBJ2-3
CDR3aa: CASSGQGIADTQYF
CDR3nt: TGTGCCAGCAGCGGACAGGGTATCGCAGATACGCAGTATTTT